This entry is about one T cell receptor (beta chain). Symptom resolution, clearance, or two negative PCRs marked the recovered donors of Cohort 3. Clones were sequenced by immunoSEQ multiplex PCR, and TCRdb holds only the in-frame ones, with some missing. The sample holds under 300,000 clones, approximately 84% seen once. The sample is drawn from a study of blood T cell repertoires in COVID-19. Study as a whole: PBMCs, B-cell-depleted T cells, or T cells provided the cDNA or gDNA that made up the material.

The CDR3 contains 11 residues. Looked up from germline, CDR1 is GTSNPN and CDR2 is SVGIG (reference sequence). Trimming left V 5 bases short and J 4 bases short, with 9 bases between. The rearrangement uses TRBV30 and TRBJ2-7; D is possibly TRBD1 (5 bases). The sequence was collected from a man aged 50 to 59 who had recovered from COVID-19. Material: PBMCs or T cells enriched from blood (not recorded which). The CDR3 loop is CAWAQGYEQYF. In DNA, the CDR3 is TGTGCCTGGGCGCAGGGTTACGAGCAGTACTTC.